This T cell receptor (beta chain) was sequenced during a study of OX40 agonist ivuxolimab in advanced cancers. Study-level information: The group had a mean age of approximately 60 years, ranged from about 20 to 79, and was 75% to 85% male. Points from the study as a whole: At 0.1 to 3.0 mg/kg and by week 6, CD4+ and CD8+ T cells in the blood had expanded clonally. Antigens targeted by the expanded peripheral T cells were not determined.

Note on this clone: Its antigen is undetermined.

Profiled with immunoSEQ multiplex PCR; TCRdb holds only in-frame clones, not every one. The sample has roughly 64,000 clones; more than 75% are singletons. The TCR originated in an adult with an advanced solid tumor such as melanoma, head and neck, liver or kidney cancer. The source material was CD4+ or CD8+ T cells sorted from blood, sampled in a trial of the OX40 agonist ivuxolimab.

DNA for the CDR3: TGCGCCAGCAGCCAAGAATTACGGGCCCCTAATGAAAAACTGTTTTTT. This sequence encodes CASSQELRAPNEKLFF. The chain couples TRBV4-1 to TRBJ1-4; D unclear. In germline, CDR1 is MGHRA, CDR2 YSYEKL. The CDR3 length is 16 residues. Trimming took off 0 bases at V and 3 bases at J, with 11 bases between the two ends.